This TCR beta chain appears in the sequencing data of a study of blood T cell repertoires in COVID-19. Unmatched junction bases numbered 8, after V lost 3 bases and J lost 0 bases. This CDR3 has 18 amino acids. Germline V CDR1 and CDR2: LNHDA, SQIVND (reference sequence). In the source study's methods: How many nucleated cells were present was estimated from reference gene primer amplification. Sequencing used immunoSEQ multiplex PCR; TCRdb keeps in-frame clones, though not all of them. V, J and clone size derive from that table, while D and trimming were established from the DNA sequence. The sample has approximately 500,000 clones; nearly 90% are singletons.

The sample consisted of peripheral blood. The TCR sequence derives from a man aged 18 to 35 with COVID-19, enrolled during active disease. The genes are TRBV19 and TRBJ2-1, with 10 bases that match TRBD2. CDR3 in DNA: TGTGCCAGTAGTATGGGAGCGGGAGGGCCCAGCTCCTACAATGAGCAGTTCTTC. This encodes CASSMGAGGPSSYNEQFF. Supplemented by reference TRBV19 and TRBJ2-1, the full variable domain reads DGGITQSPKYLFRKEGQNVTLSCEQNLNHDAMYWYRQDPGQGLRLIYYSQIVNDFQKGDIAEGYSVSREKKESFPLTVTSAQKNPTAFYLCASSMGAGGPSSYNEQFFGPGTRLTVL.